What follows are 25 T cell receptor beta chains derived from one specimen sequenced in a study of CD8 T cells in ankylosing spondylitis. TCRdb called the 5' RACE reads again in MiXCR, with one record for every CDR3 protein. The table has 700,000 to 850,000 distinct CDR3 sequences, approximately 10% seen once. Study-wide points: There was a TCR beta motif, made of fewer than 10 highly homologous variants, that appeared characteristic of ankylosing spondylitis blood.

For these TCRs, the target antigens are not known. The specimen was blood, either unsorted or a sorted T cell fraction (not recorded which). These receptor sequences come from a male donor with ankylosing spondylitis.

The chain joins TRBV2 to TRBJ2-7, with D possibly TRBD1 on 5 matching bases. This CDR3 has 14 amino acids. Between the trimmed V and J ends, which lost 2 bases and 2 bases, there was a span of 10 bases. Germline CDR1 reads SNHLY; CDR2 reads FYNNEI. CDR3 sequence reads: CASSELQGTYEQYF. The CDR3 bases are TGTGCCAGCAGTGAACTTCAGGGCACCTACGAGCAGTACTTC.

This clonotype was observed at least ten times. The V call is TRBV7-2, the J call TRBJ2-2; weak D call: TRBD1 (5 bases). Trimming removed 1 base at V and 8 bases at J, with 11 bases between. Germline-derived CDR1 and CDR2 are SGHTA and FQGNSA. CDR3 length equals 14 residues. Written as DNA, the CDR3 is TGTGCCAGCAGCTTAGAGCCAGGGTTAGGGGAGCTGTTTTTT. It yields the protein CASSLEPGLGELFF.

V gene TRBV6-1 combines with J gene TRBJ2-7; 8 bases match TRBD1. The CDR3 length is 15 residues. Germline trimming cut 7 bases from V and 3 bases from J; bases unmatched to any gene: 11. Per the germline V gene, CDR1 is MNHNS and CDR2 is SASEGT. CDR3 in DNA: TGTGCCAGCACTCTACATGGACAGGGTGGCTACGAGCAGTACTTC. Its protein is CASTLHGQGGYEQYF.

The chain is built from TRBV5-1 and TRBJ2-5; D remains ambiguous. Germline V CDR1 and CDR2: SGHRS, YFSETQ. This CDR3 region has 12 residues. Trimming removed 5 bases from V and 9 bases from J, with 14 bases in between. CDR3 protein: CASRLTREAQYF. The DNA of the CDR3 is TGCGCCAGCAGACTGACTCGCGAGGCCCAGTACTTC.

This clonotype came up many times. The chain employs TRBV6-1 and TRBJ2-2; 8 bases fit TRBD1. The CDR3 covers 15 residues. CDR1 and CDR2 (germline): MNHNS, SASEGT. Trimming at V came to 6 bases and at J to 1 base, leaving 4 bases not matched to a gene. The CDR3 spells CASSLQGGNTGELFF. As DNA, the CDR3 is TGTGCCAGCAGCCTACAGGGGGGGAACACCGGGGAGCTGTTTTTT.

This clonotype was counted a few times. CDR3 protein: CASSYSPWGSTDTQYF. The CDR3 DNA reads as TGTGCCAGCAGTTACTCCCCCTGGGGGAGCACAGATACGCAGTATTTT. The chain employs TRBV6-5 and TRBJ2-3; possibly TRBD1 or TRBD2 for D (5 bases each). With 0 bases removed from V and 0 bases from J, the gap between germline ends came to 10 bases. This CDR3 contains 16 residues. The germline V gene has CDR1 MNHEY and CDR2 SVGAGI.

CDR3 sequence reads: CSVLLAGGNAADTQYF. CDR3 nucleotides: TGCAGCGTTTTACTAGCGGGAGGCAACGCTGCAGATACGCAGTATTTT. This chain joins TRBV29-1 and TRBJ2-3; 12 nucleotides agree with TRBD2. There are 16 residues in the CDR3. The V gene end was trimmed by 5 bases and the J gene end by 4 bases; junction bases not matched to a gene: 10. In germline, CDR1 is SQVTM, CDR2 ANQGSEA.

The chain employs TRBV25-1 and TRBJ2-5; perhaps TRBD2 as D (5 bases). This CDR3 has 14 amino acids. V was clipped by 5 bases and J by 5 bases, with 15 bases between them. Germline values: CDR1 MGHDK, CDR2 SYGVNS. CDR3 in amino acids: CASSHPRGLETQYF. In nucleotides, the CDR3 is TGTGCCAGCAGTCACCCACGGGGTCTCGAGACCCAGTACTTC.

This clonotype has a handful of counts. V is TRBV7-2 and J is TRBJ2-2; D possibly corresponds to TRBD2 (6 bases). Trimming shortened V by 3 bases and J by 6 bases, and 14 bases separated the two germline ends. This CDR3 is built from 15 residues. Germline V gene data show CDR1 as SGHTA and CDR2 as FQGNSA. The CDR3 DNA follows: TGTGCCAGCAGCTTCTCGTACCCTAGCGCCGGGGAGCTGTTTTTT. Protein sequence: CASSFSYPSAGELFF. Looking up the rest from reference TRBV7-2 and TRBJ2-2 gives the full variable domain: GAGVSQSPSNKVTEKGKDVELRCDPISGHTALYWYRQSLGQGLEFLIYFQGNSAPDKSGLPSDRFSAERTGGSVSTLTIQRTQQEDSAVYLCASSFSYPSAGELFFGEGSRLTVL.

A few counts support this clonotype. The rearrangement joins TRBV20-1 to TRBJ2-7; no reliable D call. The CDR3 is 16 residues long. Trimming removed 6 bases from V and 0 bases from J, with 21 bases in between. Germline-derived CDR1 and CDR2 are DFQATT and SNEGSKA (reference sequence). CDR3 coding DNA: TGCAGTGCAGCCCCACTAAGTCTTGGGTCCTCCTACGAGCAGTACTTC. Its translation: CSAAPLSLGSSYEQYF.

The rearrangement links TRBV28 to TRBJ1-5, with D tentatively TRBD1 (5 bases). CDR3 length: 15 amino acids. Germline values: CDR1 MDHEN, CDR2 SYDVKM. V lost 5 bases to trimming and J lost 9 bases, with 20 bases between them. The CDR3 DNA is TGTGCCAGCAGTGACGCGGGACGATCTTTCTTGCCCCAGCATTTT. This translates into CASSDAGRSFLPQHF.

This clonotype was detected a few times. The chain is built from TRBV9 and TRBJ1-1; no definite D call. The CDR3 runs 13 residues. Trimming shortened V by 2 bases and J by 1 base, and 6 bases separated the two germline ends. Germline V gives CDR1 SGDLS, CDR2 YYNGEE. For the CDR3, the DNA is TGTGCCAGCAGCGTTTTTGAGAACACTGAAGCTTTCTTT. It codes for CASSVFENTEAFF. Looking up the rest from reference TRBV9 and TRBJ1-1 gives the full variable domain: DSGVTQTPKHLITATGQRVTLRCSPRSGDLSVYWYQQSLDQGLQFLIQYYNGEERAKGNILERFSAQQFPDLHSELNLSSLELGDSALYFCASSVFENTEAFFGQGTRLTVV.

This clonotype came up a few times. V and J are TRBV28 and TRBJ2-7; 10 bases are a match to TRBD1. Trimming took 4 bases from V and 4 from J; bases not matched to a gene: 10. In germline, CDR1 is MDHEN, CDR2 SYDVKM. The CDR3 is 16 residues long. The CDR3 bases are TGTGCCAGCAGTTCCCCCCCGGGACAGGGGTTATACGAGCAGTACTTC. As protein: CASSSPPGQGLYEQYF.

This clonotype has more than one count but fewer than ten. The rearrangement uses TRBV20-1 and TRBJ1-5; no clear D gene. This CDR3 comprises 12 residues. Germline lookup yields CDR1 DFQATT and CDR2 SNEGSKA (reference sequence). Trimming shortened V by 3 bases and J by 7 bases, and 10 bases separated the two germline ends. The CDR3 sequence is CSARSPGQPQHF. The DNA of the CDR3 is TGCAGTGCTAGGTCCCCGGGGCAGCCCCAGCATTTT.

This clonotype was seen only a few times. The chain couples TRBV6-1 to TRBJ2-7; TRBD2 is a possible D gene (5 bases). The germline V gene has CDR1 MNHNS and CDR2 SASEGT. V was cut by 6 bases and J by 4 bases, with 16 bases left in between. CDR3 length: 14 residues. The CDR3 DNA reads as TGTGCCAGCAGACGATCGGGAAGTGGGTACGAGCAGTACTTC. Residues: CASRRSGSGYEQYF.

The sample holds a few counts of this clonotype. The chain recombines TRBV5-1 with TRBJ2-2; 7 nucleotides match TRBD2. V shed 3 bases, J shed 0 bases, and the junction held 2 bases outside the gene matches. The CDR3 loop spans 15 amino acids. Germline CDR1 SGHRS, CDR2 YFSETQ. As DNA, the CDR3 is TGCGCCAGCAGCTGGGGGGGACCGAACACCGGGGAGCTGTTTTTT. The encoded protein is CASSWGGPNTGELFF.

This clonotype occurred many times. DNA for the CDR3: TGCAGTGCTAGAACCCTACTAGCGAGCAACTACGAGCAGTACTTC. This encodes CSARTLLASNYEQYF. This chain joins TRBV20-1 and TRBJ2-7; 7 bases are shared with TRBD2. The germline CDR1 and CDR2 sequences are DFQATT and SNEGSKA (reference sequence). With 2 bases clipped from V and 3 bases from J, the junction kept 10 bases outside the gene matches. This CDR3 has 15 amino acids.

This clonotype was counted only a few times. The V call is TRBV28, the J call TRBJ1-1; D not resolved. The CDR3 extends over 14 amino acids. In germline, CDR1 is MDHEN, CDR2 SYDVKM. Trimming stripped 1 base from V and 1 base from J, with 7 bases between. CDR3 DNA sequence: TGTGCCAGCAGTTTATTACAGCGGAACACTGAAGCTTTCTTT. As protein: CASSLLQRNTEAFF.

The chain recombines TRBV20-1 with TRBJ1-1; perhaps TRBD1 as D (6 bases). V dropped 6 bases and J dropped 1 base, with 12 bases sitting between them. The CDR3 totals 13 residues. Germline assignment: CDR1 DFQATT and CDR2 SNEGSKA (reference sequence). The CDR3 region is CSAPDRRNTEAFF. In DNA form, the CDR3 reads TGCAGTGCCCCGGACAGAAGGAACACTGAAGCTTTCTTT.

This clonotype was picked up many times. The chain joins TRBV10-3 to TRBJ1-5, with D maybe TRBD1 (6 bases). This CDR3 contains 14 residues. CDR1 is ENHRY and CDR2 is SYGVKD in the germline V gene. Deletions cut 2 bases from V and 5 bases from J, with 10 bases between. The CDR3 nucleotides are TGTGCCATCAGTGAGAAAGCAGGGGATCAGCCCCAGCATTTT. Amino acid sequence: CAISEKAGDQPQHF.

This clonotype was seen ten or more times. The rearrangement uses TRBV29-1 and TRBJ2-3; no clear D gene. The V end was cut by 4 bases, the J end by 5 bases, with 4 bases between. Looked up from germline, CDR1 is SQVTM and CDR2 is ANQGSEA. CDR3 length equals 10 residues. In nucleotides, the CDR3 is TGCAGCGTTGTACGAGATACGCAGTATTTT. It is translated as CSVVRDTQYF.

This chain joins TRBV6-2 or TRBV6-3 and TRBJ2-7; D is perhaps TRBD1 or TRBD2 (5 bases each). Per germline, CDR1 MNHEY and CDR2 SVGEGT. CDR3 size: 15 residues. V lost 4 bases and J 1 base, leaving 14 bases between the germline ends. The CDR3 is CASSSTGRDSYEQYF. The CDR3 region has the DNA TGTGCCAGCAGTTCGACGGGACGGGATTCCTACGAGCAGTACTTC.

The CDR3 nucleotides read TGTGCCACCAGCAGAGAGTACTACTCACAAGAGACCCAGTACTTC. Encoded protein: CATSREYYSQETQYF. The rearrangement links TRBV15 to TRBJ2-5, with D hard to call. V lost 0 bases to trimming and J lost 2 bases, with 10 bases between them. Germline V gives CDR1 LNHNV, CDR2 YYDKDF (reference sequence). This CDR3 has 15 amino acids.

The chain is built from TRBV5-1 and TRBJ2-7; D may be TRBD1 or TRBD2 (5 bases each). The CDR3 consists of 14 residues. V lost 4 bases and J lost 5, with 16 bases in between. From germline, CDR1 is SGHRS and CDR2 YFSETQ. The CDR3 DNA follows: TGCGCCAGCAGCCCTAGAGGGCCAGGGAACGAGCAGTACTTC. It codes for CASSPRGPGNEQYF.

The chain is built from TRBV6-2 or TRBV6-3 and TRBJ2-3; tentatively, D is TRBD2 (6 bases). Looked up from germline, CDR1 is MNHEY and CDR2 is SVGEGT. This CDR3 has 14 residues. V was cut by 4 bases and J by 5 bases, with 13 bases left in between. The CDR3 protein is CASSFPPGGDTQYF. CDR3 bases: TGTGCCAGCAGTTTCCCACCCGGGGGAGATACGCAGTATTTT.